This TCR beta chain comes out of a study of cytomegalovirus exposure and HLA in healthy donors. Across the study: As released early, the data held 65 million to 90 million unique TCRs from HLA-typed donors. Findings and limits, study-wide: Upon later analysis, TCR association rates were observed to vary by HLA locus, being highest for DRB1 and lowest for HLA-C.

On this clone itself: Its antigen is not identified.

PCR involved 60 Vbeta and 13 Jbeta primers. TCRdb's table, derived via immunoSEQ multiplex PCR, lists solely in-frame clones and lacks some. The sample lists roughly 120,000 clones, approximately 78% seen once, with 3.3% in the top ten. Germline V gives CDR1 LNHNV, CDR2 YYDKDF (reference sequence). The CDR3 spans 15 residues. Trimming took 1 base from V and 5 from J, leaving 9 bases between them. The V and J genes are TRBV15 and TRBJ1-6; D uncertain. Sequencing was done on a sample of PBMCs. This sequence was found in a woman aged 25 to 39 in good health and CMV-seropositive. DNA for the CDR3: TGTGCCACCAGCAGAGTGCGGGGTGATAATTCACCCCTCCACTTT. As protein: CATSRVRGDNSPLHF.